This record looks at one T cell receptor beta chain sequence and its context. The antigen is undetermined. The data belong to a study of cytomegalovirus exposure and HLA in healthy donors. V trimming: 2 bases; J trimming: 4 bases; junction bases outside the gene matches: 8. The CDR3 loop spans 16 amino acids. Germline-derived CDR1 and CDR2 are LGHNA and YNFKEQ. Points from the study as a whole: Some public TCRs appeared in many individuals, while most sequences were rare. Testing in vitro showed a few CMV-associated chains specific for CMV antigens. A classifier reportedly called cytomegalovirus status with high sensitivity and specificity.

The donors were members of the roughly 120-subject validation cohort (separate from the approximately 730-subject first cohort). Using immunoSEQ multiplex PCR, the repertoire was profiled, and TCRdb retains in-frame clones only, with some absent. The sample lists 110,000 to 150,000 clones, 89% seen once, with approximately 10% in the top ten. This receptor was obtained from a woman younger than 35 in good health and CMV-seropositive. Source material: PBMCs. This chain connects TRBV4-2 to TRBJ1-3; TRBD1 aligns across 7 bases. The CDR3 DNA reads TGTGCCAGCAGCCAACTCGGACAGGCGGGAGGAAACACCATATATTTT. Translated: CASSQLGQAGGNTIYF.